The sequence of this T cell receptor beta chain was determined in a study of CD8 T cells in ankylosing spondylitis (dated by TCRdb to about 2017). Study-level background: To find TCR variants linked to disease, the study profiled T cell receptor beta repertoires in ankylosing spondylitis patients and healthy donors. In total, the full study cohort was made up of roughly 110 healthy donors and 20 to 25 ankylosing spondylitis patients. Samples of peripheral blood were taken, and for ankylosing spondylitis patients, synovial fluid was collected as well. Summary of the overall study and its limitations: In peripheral blood, the disease-linked clones were found at relatively low frequencies and had a CD8+ phenotype. Some motif variants were previously reported in synovial fluid and blood of reactive arthritis patients, suggesting common disease-initiation mechanisms. A TCR beta motif made up of about eight highly homologous amino acid variants appeared to be characteristic of blood from ankylosing spondylitis patients. Significant enrichment of the disease-linked clones was reported in matched synovial fluid samples from ankylosing spondylitis patients.

This clonotype appeared many times. The antigen it recognizes is unknown. No base qualities exist here, and no much larger clone lies one base off it. Sequencing was performed on an Illumina HiSeq 2500. TCR beta libraries were prepared by quantitative 5'-RACE with molecular barcodes. As for how the authors treated the data: A new computational method, built on a probabilistic model of VDJ rearrangement, was used to identify disease-linked TCR variants. TCRdb trimmed the raw reads at Q25, called clones with MiXCR and kept productive beta chains. Rows merge per CDR3 protein into single entries with the most common DNA and genes. The V and J calls were determined by TCRdb, not by the authors. The sample contains 250,000 or so distinct CDR3 sequences, roughly a tenth of them found a single time. The top ten constitute around 6.5% of the sample. From its cysteine to its phenylalanine, the CDR3 spans 16 amino acids. The DNA shown is the 48-base CDR3, in frame from base 1. The junction carries 16 bases between V and J, which are trimmed by 1 base and 4 bases respectively. As encoded in the germline V gene (reference sequence), CDR1 is LGHDT while CDR2 is YNNKEL.

The origin of this receptor is a male donor with ankylosing spondylitis or in good health (not recorded which). The material sequenced was blood, either unsorted or a sorted T cell fraction (not recorded which). The rearrangement combines TRBV3-1 with TRBJ1-1, with no confidently assigned D gene. CDR3 protein: CASSQVYKVVSTEAFF. The nucleotide sequence is given as TGTGCCAGCAGCCAAGTGTATAAGGTAGTTAGCACTGAAGCTTTCTTT.